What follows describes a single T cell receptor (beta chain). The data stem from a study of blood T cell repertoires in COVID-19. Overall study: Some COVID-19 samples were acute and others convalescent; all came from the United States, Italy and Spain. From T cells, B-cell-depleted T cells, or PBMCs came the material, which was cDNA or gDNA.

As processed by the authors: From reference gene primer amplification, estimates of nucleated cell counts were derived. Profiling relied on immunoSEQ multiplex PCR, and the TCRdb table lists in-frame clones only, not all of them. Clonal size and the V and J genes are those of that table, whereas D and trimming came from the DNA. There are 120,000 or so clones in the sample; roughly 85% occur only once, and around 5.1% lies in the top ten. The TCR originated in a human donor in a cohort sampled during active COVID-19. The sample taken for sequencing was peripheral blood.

The CDR3 here is CASSTRGGGTEAFF. The CDR3 nucleotides are TGTGCCAGTAGTACAAGGGGAGGGGGCACTGAAGCTTTCTTT. This chain links TRBV19 with TRBJ1-1, with a tentative D call TRBD1 (6 bases). V gave up 4 bases and J gave up 4 bases, with 13 bases separating them. This CDR3 spans 14 amino acids. Germline CDR1 and CDR2: LNHDA and SQIVND (reference sequence).